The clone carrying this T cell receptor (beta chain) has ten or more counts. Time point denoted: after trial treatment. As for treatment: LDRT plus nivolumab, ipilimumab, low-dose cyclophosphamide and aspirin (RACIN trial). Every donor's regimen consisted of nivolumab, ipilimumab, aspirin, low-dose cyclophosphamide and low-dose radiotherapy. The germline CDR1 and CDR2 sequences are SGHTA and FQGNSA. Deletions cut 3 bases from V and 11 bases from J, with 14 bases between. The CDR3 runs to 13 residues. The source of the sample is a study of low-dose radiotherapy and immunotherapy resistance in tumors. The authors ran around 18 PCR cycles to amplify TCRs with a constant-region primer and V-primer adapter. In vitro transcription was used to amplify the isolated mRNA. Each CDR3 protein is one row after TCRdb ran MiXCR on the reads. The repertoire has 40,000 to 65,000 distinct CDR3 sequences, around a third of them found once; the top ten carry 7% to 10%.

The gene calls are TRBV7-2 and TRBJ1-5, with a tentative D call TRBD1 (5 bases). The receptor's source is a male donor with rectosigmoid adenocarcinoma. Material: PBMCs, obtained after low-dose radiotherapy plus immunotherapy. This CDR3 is CASSFPGEGSQHF. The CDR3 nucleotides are TGTGCCAGCAGCTTTCCGGGAGAGGGGTCCCAGCATTTT.